The T cell receptor beta chain described here comes from a study of CD8+ T cells in alopecia areata. Across the whole study: It was oral tofacitinib, at 5 to 10 mg twice daily, that treated patients received. General observations from the study: Many expanded lesional clones persisted during tofacitinib (in both scalp and blood). Relative to normal scalp, lesional scalp, especially alopecia totalis/universalis, showed higher clonality. One nonresponder leaves baseline CD8+ expansion's link to response uncertain.

Note on this clone: Its target is not known.

CDR1 and CDR2 from the germline V gene are SQVTM and ANQGSEA. The junction had 17 bases not matched to a gene; V was cut back by 5 bases and J by 10 bases. CDR3 length: 17 residues. RNA was extracted and reverse transcribed into cDNA as the sequencing template. Sequencing was performed with immunoSEQ multiplex PCR; in TCRdb, only in-frame clones are kept and a portion is missing. This sample has about 300,000 clones, with 58% found just once. Sample treatment: oral pan-JAK inhibitor, 5-10 mg twice daily. Sample: CD4+ T cells sorted from blood, taken at week 24, from a patient treated with tofacitinib. This clonotype was sampled from a human donor with alopecia areata. V gene TRBV29-1 combines with J gene TRBJ2-1; 13 positions agree with TRBD2. The CDR3, as DNA: TGCAGCGTTTTTAGGACTAGCGGGGGTCCTCTAGCCGAGGAGCAGTTCTTC. Translated: CSVFRTSGGPLAEEQFF.